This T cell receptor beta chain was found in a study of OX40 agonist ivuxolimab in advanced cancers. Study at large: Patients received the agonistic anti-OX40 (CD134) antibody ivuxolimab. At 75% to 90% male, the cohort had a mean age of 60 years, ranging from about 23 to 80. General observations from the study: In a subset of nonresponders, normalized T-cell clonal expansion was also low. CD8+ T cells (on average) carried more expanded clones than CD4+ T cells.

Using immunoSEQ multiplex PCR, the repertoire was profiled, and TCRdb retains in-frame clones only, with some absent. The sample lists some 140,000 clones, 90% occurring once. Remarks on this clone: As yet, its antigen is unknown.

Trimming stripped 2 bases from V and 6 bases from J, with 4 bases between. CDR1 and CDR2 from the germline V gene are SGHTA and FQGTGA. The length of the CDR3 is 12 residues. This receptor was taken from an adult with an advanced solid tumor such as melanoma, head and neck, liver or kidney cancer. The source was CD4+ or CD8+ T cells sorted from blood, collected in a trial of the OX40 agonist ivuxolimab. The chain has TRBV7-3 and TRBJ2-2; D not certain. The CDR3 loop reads CASSLGPGELFF. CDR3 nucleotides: TGTGCCAGCAGCTTAGGGCCCGGGGAGCTGTTTTTT.